The present T cell receptor beta chain was sequenced within a study of control samples from healthy donors and cancer patients. Sequencing used immunoSEQ multiplex PCR; TCRdb keeps in-frame clones, though not all of them. The sample has roughly 40,000 clones, roughly 90% seen once. Germline V gives CDR1 LGHNA, CDR2 YSLEER. The length of the CDR3 is 16 residues. Deletions cut 0 bases from V and 2 bases from J, with 11 bases between. This clonotype originated in a woman in her forties or fifties in good health. The V and J genes are TRBV4-3 and TRBJ1-3; weak D call: TRBD1 (5 bases). Source material: blood. The CDR3 here is CASSQDGNRPGNTIYF. CDR3 coding DNA: TGCGCCAGCAGCCAAGATGGAAACAGGCCTGGAAACACCATATATTTT.